Following are 25 T cell receptor beta chains from one sample sequenced in a study of cytomegalovirus exposure and HLA in healthy donors. The PCR was carried out with 60 Vbeta primers and 13 Jbeta primers. Assay: immunoSEQ multiplex PCR; the TCRdb copy retains only in-frame clones and omits some. The data show 150,000 to 200,000 clones, with 77% seen just once and roughly 3.5% held by the top ten. Specimen: PBMCs. These receptors came from a woman aged 55-69 years in good health and CMV-seropositive.

CDR3 sequence: CASSDSGYYEQYF. Written as DNA, the CDR3 is TGTGCCAGCAGCGATTCCGGGTACTACGAGCAGTACTTC. This sequence joins TRBV6-1 and TRBJ2-7, with D unclear. The CDR3 is 13 amino acids. Looked up from germline, CDR1 is MNHNS and CDR2 is SASEGT. Trimming cost V 6 bases and J 3 bases, with 12 bases left between them.

The CDR3, as DNA: TGTGCCAGCAGTTTACCCCAGGGGGCCTATGGCTACACCTTC. It encodes CASSLPQGAYGYTF. The chain is built from TRBV28 and TRBJ1-2; 8 nucleotides align to TRBD1. Trimming removed 2 bases from V and 4 bases from J; junction bases left unmatched: 3. Germline CDR1 and CDR2: MDHEN and SYDVKM. The CDR3 sequence is 14 residues long.

This rearrangement joins TRBV28 to TRBJ2-5, with D possibly matching TRBD2 (5 bases). Germline V gives CDR1 MDHEN, CDR2 SYDVKM. CDR3 size: 14 residues. Trimming took 7 bases from V and 5 from J, leaving 17 bases between them. The CDR3: CASKFPASRETQYF. In DNA, the CDR3 is TGTGCCAGCAAGTTCCCGGCTAGCAGGGAGACCCAGTACTTC.

J is TRBJ1-1 and V is TRBV27; TRBD1 agrees at 7 bases. The CDR3 consists of 18 residues. Germline V gene sequence: CDR1 MNHEY, CDR2 SMNVEV (reference sequence). After removal of 1 base from V and 5 bases from J, the junction contained 16 bases not matched to a gene. The CDR3 is CASSLFMDRSYGATEAFF. The CDR3, as DNA: TGTGCCAGCAGTTTATTTATGGACAGGTCCTATGGTGCAACTGAAGCTTTCTTT.

J is TRBJ2-7 and V is TRBV5-4; TRBD2 is a possible D gene (6 bases). CDR3 length equals 15 residues. V shed 4 bases and J shed 0 bases, with 14 bases lying between them. CDR1 SGHNT and CDR2 YYREEE come from the germline V gene (reference sequence). The CDR3 DNA reads as TGTGCCAGCAGCCGTATAGCGGATAGCTCCTACGAGCAGTACTTC. Translated, it gives CASSRIADSSYEQYF.

The gene calls are TRBV6-5 and TRBJ2-1; 7 bases agree with TRBD1. V gave up 9 bases and J gave up 3 bases; unmatched junction bases: 11. There are 15 residues in the CDR3. Per germline, CDR1 MNHEY and CDR2 SVGAGI. CDR3 nucleotide sequence: TGTGCCAGTACTCCGGGACAGAGCATCTACAATGAGCAGTTCTTC. This translates into CASTPGQSIYNEQFF.

The chain links TRBV7-3 to TRBJ2-2; 9 bases match TRBD1. CDR1 is SGHTA and CDR2 is FQGTGA in the germline V gene. The CDR3 spans 13 residues. Trimming at V came to 9 bases and at J to 4 bases, leaving 3 bases not matched to a gene. For the CDR3, the DNA is TGTGCCAGTACAGGGGGCGCCACCGGGGAGCTGTTTTTT. This codes for CASTGGATGELFF.

To note about this clone: The sample carries other DNA sequences with the same CDR3. This chain connects TRBV6-1 to TRBJ1-2; the D is unclear. Germline loops: CDR1 MNHNS, CDR2 SASEGT. CDR3 size: 13 residues. V gave up 6 bases and J gave up 1 base, with 9 bases separating them. The CDR3 protein is CASSVDINYGYTF. CDR3 coding DNA: TGTGCCAGCAGCGTTGACATTAACTATGGCTACACCTTC.

The chain recombines TRBV11-3 with TRBJ2-1; D might be TRBD2 (6 bases). CDR1 is SGHNT, CDR2 YENEEA, per germline. The CDR3 covers 16 residues. The V end was cut by 9 bases, the J end by 1 base, with 19 bases between. Here the CDR3 reads CAREGIASTSYNEQFF. The CDR3 coding sequence is TGTGCCAGGGAGGGGATAGCGAGTACTTCCTACAATGAGCAGTTCTTC.

The rearrangement links TRBV28 to TRBJ1-1, with D possibly TRBD1 on 5 matching bases. This CDR3 comprises 15 residues. CDR1 and CDR2 from the germline V gene are MDHEN and SYDVKM. The germline V and J ends were trimmed by 4 bases and 0 bases, with 12 bases remaining between them. CDR3: CASSSGGGMNTEAFF. CDR3 DNA sequence: TGTGCCAGCAGTTCCGGGGGAGGCATGAACACTGAAGCTTTCTTT.

This clone was picked up one time. CDR3 DNA sequence: TGTGCCAGCAGCTTAGATTTTGGCAGGTCCTACAATGAGCAGTTCTTC. This sequence encodes CASSLDFGRSYNEQFF. This chain links TRBV11-2 with TRBJ2-1; D uncertain. The CDR3 covers 16 residues. The germline V and J ends were trimmed by 0 bases and 1 base, with 10 bases remaining between them. Germline values: CDR1 SGHAT, CDR2 FQNNGV.

The chain uses TRBV28 and TRBJ2-7, with D tentatively TRBD2 (7 bases). Germline-derived CDR1 and CDR2 are MDHEN and SYDVKM. CDR3 length equals 15 residues. Deletions cut 9 bases from V and 0 bases from J, with 18 bases between. As DNA, the CDR3 is TGTGCCAGTAAGGTTGGGGGGGCCTTCTCCTACGAGCAGTACTTC. Translating it yields CASKVGGAFSYEQYF.

The V call is TRBV5-6, the J call TRBJ2-5; possible D gene TRBD2, 5 bases. Germline values: CDR1 SGHDT, CDR2 YYEEEE. V lost 0 bases, J lost 3 bases, and 12 bases lay in between. This CDR3 has 15 amino acids. CDR3 protein: CASSLVGSSKETQYF. The CDR3 nucleotides are TGTGCCAGCAGCTTGGTAGGGAGTAGTAAAGAGACCCAGTACTTC.

The chain couples TRBV7-2 to TRBJ1-2; weak D call: TRBD1 (5 bases). This CDR3 is built from 15 residues. The germline V gene encodes CDR1 SGHTA and CDR2 FQGNSA. Trimming removed 2 bases at V and 4 bases at J, with 14 bases between. CDR3 nucleotide sequence: TGTGCCAGCAGCTTAACCGACGGGGGGTTCTATGGCTACACCTTC. This encodes CASSLTDGGFYGYTF. The full variable domain, with the rest looked up from reference TRBV7-2 and TRBJ1-2, is GAGVSQSPSNKVTEKGKDVELRCDPISGHTALYWYRQSLGQGLEFLIYFQGNSAPDKSGLPSDRFSAERTGGSVSTLTIQRTQQEDSAVYLCASSLTDGGFYGYTFGSGTRLTVV.

The chain links TRBV19 to TRBJ2-2; 9 nucleotides line up with TRBD1. V shed 5 bases and J 7 bases; nucleotides not matched to a gene: 11. CDR3 length: 16 amino acids. Looked up from germline, CDR1 is LNHDA and CDR2 is SQIVND (reference sequence). CDR3 DNA: TGTGCCAGTAGTCCGTCCGGGACAGGGCCCGTCGGGGAGCTGTTTTTT. Protein product: CASSPSGTGPVGELFF.

This rearrangement joins TRBV29-1 to TRBJ1-4; possibly TRBD1 for D (5 bases). V was cut by 6 bases and J by 8 bases, with 13 bases left in between. The CDR3 covers 12 residues. Germline V lookup: CDR1 SQVTM, CDR2 ANQGSEA. The CDR3 region is CSVRQGGEKLFF. In nucleotides, the CDR3 is TGCAGCGTACGGCAGGGAGGCGAAAAACTGTTTTTT.

The chain carries TRBV10-3 and TRBJ2-3; D ambiguous. Germline V gene data show CDR1 as ENHRY and CDR2 as SYGVKD. Trimming pared 5 bases from V and 5 bases from J, leaving 11 bases between. The CDR3 totals 13 residues. In nucleotides, the CDR3 is TGTGCCATCAGTACCCTTGGGCAAGATACGCAGTATTTT. This codes for CAISTLGQDTQYF.

This chain uses TRBV7-3 with TRBJ2-2, with 8 bases that match TRBD2. Germline assignment: CDR1 SGHTA and CDR2 FQGTGA. V was clipped by 1 base and J by 7 bases; unmatched bases: 2. CDR3 length: 14 amino acids. Written as DNA, the CDR3 is TGTGCCAGCAGCTTAAGCGGGGGGCACGGGGAGCTGTTTTTT. Residues: CASSLSGGHGELFF. The complete variable domain, with remaining parts taken from reference TRBV7-3 and TRBJ2-2, reads GAGVSQTPSNKVTEKGKYVELRCDPISGHTALYWYRQSLGQGPEFLIYFQGTGAADDSGLPNDRFFAVRPEGSVSTLKIQRTERGDSAVYLCASSLSGGHGELFFGEGSRLTVL.

J is TRBJ2-1 and V is TRBV6-6; D call uncertain. Trimming took 8 bases from V and 0 from J, leaving 14 bases between them. CDR3 length equals 15 residues. CDR1 is MNHNY, CDR2 SVGAGI, per germline (reference sequence). The CDR3 protein is CASRWSDGSYNEQFF. Here the CDR3 DNA reads TGTGCCAGCCGCTGGAGTGACGGCTCCTACAATGAGCAGTTCTTC.

The chain employs TRBV7-2 and TRBJ2-1; 7 nucleotides match TRBD1. The V gene's germline CDR1 is SGHTA and CDR2 FQGNSA. V lost 5 bases, J lost 8 bases, and 6 bases stayed unmatched. CDR3 length equals 13 residues. The DNA for the CDR3 is TGTGCCAGCAGCCGACAGGGTGGCGATGAGCAGTTCTTC. Protein: CASSRQGGDEQFF.

The V and J genes are TRBV10-3 and TRBJ2-1; D possibly corresponds to TRBD1 (7 bases). This CDR3 spans 16 amino acids. CDR1 is ENHRY, CDR2 SYGVKD, per germline. The V end was cut by 0 bases, the J end by 3 bases, with 12 bases between. This CDR3 reads CAISESHRGGYNEQFF. The CDR3 region has the DNA TGTGCCATCAGTGAGTCCCACAGGGGAGGCTACAATGAGCAGTTCTTC.

This chain connects TRBV27 to TRBJ2-7; D ambiguous. CDR1 MNHEY and CDR2 SMNVEV come from the germline V gene (reference sequence). The CDR3 has 15 amino acids. Deletions cut 5 bases from V and 4 bases from J, with 18 bases between. CDR3 in amino acids: CASSLTVTRIYEQYF. In DNA, the CDR3 is TGTGCCAGCAGTCTTACGGTCACGAGAATTTACGAGCAGTACTTC.

The chain carries TRBV10-3 and TRBJ2-2, with a tentative D call TRBD1 (7 bases). This CDR3 is built from 16 residues. From germline, CDR1 is ENHRY and CDR2 SYGVKD. The V end was cut by 6 bases, the J end by 2 bases, with 16 bases between. The CDR3 here is CAIRGGDSPNTGELFF. Here the CDR3 DNA reads TGTGCCATCAGAGGAGGGGACAGTCCTAACACCGGGGAGCTGTTTTTT.

The gene calls are TRBV29-1 and TRBJ1-2, with 8 bases that match TRBD1. Germline lookup yields CDR1 SQVTM and CDR2 ANQGSEA. The CDR3 totals 14 residues. V dropped 8 bases and J dropped 4; count of bases not matched to a gene: 12. This CDR3 is CSTHTGQAVYGYTF. CDR3 DNA: TGCAGCACACATACGGGACAGGCCGTCTATGGCTACACCTTC.

The chain recombines TRBV5-1 with TRBJ2-3; D is perhaps TRBD1 (5 bases). This CDR3 contains 14 residues. From germline, CDR1 is SGHRS and CDR2 YFSETQ. Trimming left V 6 bases short and J 6 bases short, with 17 bases between. CDR3 loop: CASTRNRNQDTQYF. In nucleotides, the CDR3 is TGCGCCAGCACCAGAAACAGGAACCAGGATACGCAGTATTTT.